The present T cell receptor (beta chain) was sequenced within a study of shared clonotypes between healthy human individuals. Overall study: Three plates each covered CD4 naive and memory; CD8 naive two, CD8 memory one.

Each subset's genomic DNA was split evenly across several immunoSEQ plates. Original data processing: Junction-only sequences without quality scores were provided by ImmunoSEQ, so filtering was different. Repertoires were generated with immunoSEQ multiplex PCR, while TCRdb's copy carries only in-frame clones and drops some. V, J and clone size derive from that table, while D and trimming were established from the DNA sequence. The sample carries around 2.5 million clones, approximately 94% recorded once. Per the germline V gene, CDR1 is SGHAT and CDR2 is FQNNGV. The CDR3 length is 11 residues. V lost 8 bases and J lost 2, with 6 bases in between.

The chain has TRBV11-2 and TRBJ1-2; no definite D call. The TCR originated in a young man in good health. Some clones in this sample may be carry-over from other donors' samples. The specimen sequenced was naive CD4+ T cells from PBMCs. Subset described: CD45RA+ positively selected. The CDR3 nucleotides are TGTGCCAGCGTCCAGAACTATGGCTACACCTTC. Amino acid sequence: CASVQNYGYTF.